Given below is one T cell receptor beta chain in context. This clonotype has a count of ten or more. The antigen it recognizes is unknown. Per-base qualities were not stored, and no clone one base away is much larger. The library was made by multiplex PCR. Sequencing used an Illumina HiSeq 4000. CDR3 regions were amplified by Arm-PCR with iRepertoire HTBI primers to construct TCR beta libraries. Gel purification was performed on PCR products prior to sequencing. Regarding the original processing steps: A total of under 80 TRBV and 14 TRBJ segments were identified across samples and were used for gene usage analysis of CDR3 amino acid clonotypes. Filtered high-quality paired reads were merged into contigs using COPE and FqMerger. BLAST was used to align contigs to the IMGT TRBV, TRBD and TRBJ reference genes, and CDR3 was defined following IMGT. Clonotypes above 0.1% frequency were classified as highly expanded clones. Shannon entropy was used to measure repertoire diversity, and the Gini coefficient was used to measure V-J evenness. A clonotype found in more than one individual was treated as public. Starting from the raw public reads, TCRdb applied fastp trimming at Q25, assembled clones with MiXCR and retained in-frame beta chains. Each CDR3 protein gets just one entry, which takes the most common genes and DNA from the rows behind it. The V and J calls and clone size are TCRdb's, not the authors'. For this sample there are 500,000 to 700,000 distinct CDR3 sequences; under 20% appear just once. 18% of the sample is taken by the ten largest.

This specimen's time point label, per the study, means: newly diagnosed GD, antithyroid drugs for less than 3 months. For both TCR sequencing and RNA sequencing, RNA was extracted from PBMCs in TRIzol. The diagnosis of Graves' disease followed American Thyroid Association guidelines. Patients were recruited from an endocrinology department in Xi'an, China. From each patient, around 9 milliliters of peripheral blood was collected into an EDTA anticoagulant tube. PBMCs were isolated by Ficoll Paque Plus density gradient separation without further T cell sorting. An Agilent 2100 Bioanalyzer and agarose gel were used to check RNA quality, while a NanoDrop 2000 measured RNA concentration. This specimen belongs to a study of regulatory T cells in long-lasting Graves disease (dated by TCRdb to the early 2020s). Broadly, across the study: In the newly diagnosed Graves' disease group, patients had been taking antithyroid drugs for less than 3 months. This study used TCR sequencing and RNA sequencing of peripheral blood to compare persistent Graves' disease patients against newly diagnosed Graves' disease patients. The study was registered as a clinical trial and conducted in China. A total of approximately 35 samples underwent TCR sequencing: some 13 from persistent and around 20 from newly diagnosed Graves' disease patients.

The full study reports these points: Persistent Graves' disease patients showed lower TCR Shannon entropy and fewer highly expanded clones than newly diagnosed patients, suggesting clonal expansion. The authors acknowledged the small sample size as a limitation that may reduce accuracy. Because the primary lesion, thyroid tissue, could not be accessed, the study looked at peripheral blood alone. Sequencing and analysis were limited to the TCR beta chain. Persistent patients shared more public clonotypes among themselves (around 3,000) than newly diagnosed patients did (more than 950).

This sample also belongs to another study, concerning T cells in Graves' hyperthyroidism and ophthalmopathy. According to the second study: Stable Graves' hyperthyroidism was defined as the absence of progression to ophthalmopathy over 18 months of follow-up. Hyperthyroidism patients were aged 18 to 65 years and newly diagnosed, with disease duration of less than 2 months. Exclusion was applied to patients with uncontrolled infections, other autoimmune diseases, pregnancy or lactation. Diagnoses were established on the basis of clinical symptoms, serum thyroxine and TRAb, thyroid ultrasound, and orbital computed tomography. The TCR CDR3 was subjected to a first round of RT-PCR using the HTBI primer set and the Qiagen OneStep RT-PCR kit. Most expanded thyroid clonotypes (frequency above 0.001) were also detected in blood, suggesting blood repertoires may reflect thyroid immune responses. In cross-validation, a model built on a 13 V-J signature told ophthalmopathy apart from stable hyperthyroidism with just under 90% sensitivity and around 84% specificity, and in testing the same model reached 80%/75%. In validation, progression to ophthalmopathy was predicted by the model with about 70% sensitivity and 72.22% specificity, a median of 6.5 months before onset. A discovery cohort of about a hundred patients, roughly 43 with Graves' ophthalmopathy and fewer than 65 with stable Graves' hyperthyroidism, was used to find distinguishing TCR V-J signatures. Prospective prediction of ophthalmopathy was tested in an independent validation cohort consisting of roughly 19 hyperthyroidism patients and some 16 patients who later progressed to ophthalmopathy. The approximately 100 discovery patients were randomly divided into training and test sets at a 7:3 ratio. Thyroid tissue and blood T-cell repertoires from roughly six Graves' hyperthyroidism patients were also compared in the study. After sampling, hyperthyroidism patients received methimazole starting at 30 mg daily, and ophthalmopathy patients received high-dose intravenous methylprednisolone. Libraries were constructed in a second round of multiplex PCR, after which size selection and purification were performed. Paired-end sequencing of the libraries was performed with 100 bp reads on an Illumina HiSeq2000. SOAPnuke was used to process the raw data, throwing out any read that contained adapters or uncalled bases, had a mean Phred below 15, or lacked an exact constant-primer or identifier match. COPE v1.2.5 was used to merge high-quality paired reads, and clonotypes were defined as unique nucleotide sequences. MiTCR v1.1 was used to align clonotypes to the IMGT TRBV, TRBD and TRBJ reference segments. Only V-J combinations with frequency above 0.0001, covering 99% to 99.2% of repertoires, were analysed. The TCS score was defined as the ratio of F50 (clonal expansion) to E x V (chaos), calculated using BLOSUM62-based TCRdist between CDR3 peptides within each V-J. Welch's t-statistics and random forest reduced several hundred V-J features to 10 to 15, which were used in a naive Bayes classifier (R e1071). Sample size was not statistically predetermined, and blinding of investigators to group allocation was not performed. The paper describes TCR Vbeta CDR3 sequencing of 130 to 150 peripheral blood samples, made up of 43 ophthalmopathy patients, 70 to 75 hyperthyroidism patients and approximately 17 progressor patients.

This specimen was peripheral blood mononuclear cells (PBMCs), taken at new diagnosis, from a patient treated with antithyroid drugs. The sequence derives from a woman aged 25-40 years with Graves disease. Donor details come from another sample of the same person, matched by shared clones.

The CDR3 reads CASSVDRIRDTEAFF. The DNA sequence is given as TGTGCCAGCAGCGTCGACAGAATTCGAGACACTGAAGCTTTCTTT. The V and J genes are TRBV5-5 and TRBJ1-1, and the D gene may be TRBD1, 5 bases matching. The germline ends are 16 bases apart after V is trimmed by 4 bases and J by 3 bases. CDR1 and CDR2 were assigned from the germline V gene (reference sequence) as SGHKS and YYEKEE. The CDR3, from cysteine to phenylalanine, totals 15 residues. Of the read, only the CDR3 DNA is kept; its 45 bases are in frame from base 1. Reference TRBV5-5 and TRBJ1-1 genes cover what lies past the CDR3, so the full variable domain is DAGVTQSPTHLIKTRGQQVTLRCSPISGHKSVSWYQQVLGQGPQFIFQYYEKEERGRGNFPDRFSARQFPNYSSELNVNALLLGDSALYLCASSVDRIRDTEAFFGQGTRLTVV.